These T cell receptor beta chains were read from a single sample in a study of cytomegalovirus exposure and HLA in healthy donors. Using immunoSEQ multiplex PCR, the repertoire was profiled, and TCRdb retains in-frame clones only, with some absent. The sample has around 140,000 clones; the top ten hold around 1.6%. The sequencing sample was made of PBMCs. These receptors were collected from a woman in her forties in good health and CMV-seropositive. Each CDR3 is given with its conserved first and last residue. A D gene is named only where the DNA matches it firmly.

D: -; J: TRBJ2-5; V: TRBV29-1; CDR3: CSVEGLKETQYF
D: TRBD2; J: TRBJ2-1; V: TRBV11-3; CDR3: CASSSGGADNEQFF
D: TRBD2; J: TRBJ2-7; V: TRBV5-1; CDR3: CASSLVGTRLDEQYF
D: TRBD2; J: TRBJ2-1; V: TRBV6-6; CDR3: CASISSGRVPYNEQFF
D: -; J: TRBJ2-1; V: TRBV4-1; CDR3: CASSRSVGERNEQFF
D: TRBD1; J: TRBJ2-7; V: TRBV6-4; CDR3: CASSRQGAQYEQYF
D: -; J: TRBJ2-7; V: TRBV10-1; CDR3: CASSESPGDGAKYHRSYEQYF
D: -; J: TRBJ2-2; V: TRBV7-7; CDR3: CASSSYGGELFF
D: TRBD1; J: TRBJ2-2; V: TRBV30; CDR3: CAWSDRGQITGELFF
D: TRBD2; J: TRBJ2-2; V: TRBV27; CDR3: CASSATPGAGGPDTGELFF
D: TRBD1; J: TRBJ1-1; V: TRBV9; CDR3: CASSVVQGANTEAFF
D: -; J: TRBJ1-5; V: TRBV2; CDR3: CASSEGAFGPAGNQPQHF
D: -; J: TRBJ2-3; V: TRBV5-6; CDR3: CASTIGQRISADTQYF
D: -; J: TRBJ1-1; V: TRBV28; CDR3: CASSLQGGLDTEAFF
D: TRBD1; J: TRBJ1-5; V: TRBV6-5; CDR3: CASGQAPYSNQPQHF
D: TRBD1; J: TRBJ1-2; V: TRBV6-6; CDR3: CASSYRRQGNYGYTF
D: -; J: TRBJ1-2; V: TRBV9; CDR3: CASSVCRPRGYTF
D: TRBD1; J: TRBJ1-2; V: TRBV6-6; CDR3: CASSWDRVLSYTF
D: -; J: TRBJ2-1; V: TRBV9; CDR3: CASSVMVASPWDEQFF
D: -; J: TRBJ2-7; V: TRBV19; CDR3: CASSISTATYEQYF
D: -; J: TRBJ2-1; V: TRBV27; CDR3: CASSLGSRSESSYNEQFF
D: TRBD2; J: TRBJ2-1; V: TRBV28; CDR3: CASSLWGPGRSYNEQFF
D: -; J: TRBJ1-5; V: TRBV28; CDR3: CASSLGRRGNQPQHF
D: -; J: TRBJ1-4; V: TRBV5-1; CDR3: CASSAQGGGEKLFF
D: TRBD1; J: TRBJ1-1; V: TRBV5-1; CDR3: CASSLASGGRRAEAFF
D: -; J: TRBJ1-2; V: TRBV6-5; CDR3: CASTSGTHYGYTF
D: TRBD2; J: TRBJ2-1; V: TRBV5-1; CDR3: CASSLSATGLAGGGEQFF
D: -; J: TRBJ1-1; V: TRBV25-1; CDR3: CASTGGNTEAFF
D: -; J: TRBJ2-5; V: TRBV7-2; CDR3: CASSLVVETQYF
D: TRBD2; J: TRBJ2-3; V: TRBV19; CDR3: CASSIGLSGSIGDTQYF
D: -; J: TRBJ2-5; V: TRBV11-2; CDR3: CASSNDRQETQYF
D: -; J: TRBJ2-3; V: TRBV19; CDR3: CASSSGPRTDTQYF
D: TRBD1; J: TRBJ2-2; V: TRBV28; CDR3: CASSFLGQNAGELFF
D: -; J: TRBJ2-1; V: TRBV29-1; CDR3: CSVERRGDEQFF
D: -; J: TRBJ2-1; V: TRBV5-6; CDR3: CASSLGQGGGYNEQFF
D: TRBD1; J: TRBJ2-3; V: TRBV19; CDR3: CASSRDRNRYSTDTQYF
D: -; J: TRBJ2-2; V: TRBV7-9; CDR3: CASSSLGGNTGELFF